This T cell receptor beta chain was documented in a study of OX40 agonist ivuxolimab in advanced cancers. Study outcomes and limitations: More expanded clones were seen, on average, in CD8+ T cells than in CD4+.

Sequencing was performed with immunoSEQ multiplex PCR; in TCRdb, only in-frame clones are kept and a portion is missing. The sample includes 65,000 or so clones, roughly 80% of them seen just once. The V segment lost 4 bases and the J segment 5 bases; nucleotides outside the gene matches: 10. Germline-derived CDR1 and CDR2 are SGHTS and YDEGEE. CDR3 size: 15 residues. Comment on this clone: The antigen is undetermined.

The sequenced sample was CD4+ or CD8+ T cells sorted from blood, obtained in a trial of the OX40 agonist ivuxolimab. The clonotype comes from an adult with an advanced solid tumor such as melanoma, head and neck, liver or kidney cancer. The chain links TRBV5-8 to TRBJ2-7, with TRBD1 matching 9 bases. CDR3 loop: CASSGAGTGYNEQYF. CDR3 bases: TGTGCCAGCAGCGGAGCCGGGACAGGGTATAACGAGCAGTACTTC.